These 32 T cell receptor beta chains originate from one sample sequenced in a study of cytomegalovirus exposure and HLA in healthy donors. PCR was performed using 60 Vbeta and 13 Jbeta primers. The table came from immunoSEQ multiplex PCR; TCRdb's copy has only in-frame clones and leaves some out. This repertoire shows a few hundred thousand clones, approximately 80% found once; its top ten account for 2.5% to 3%. The source material was PBMCs. The receptors stem from a young man in good health and CMV-seronegative.

The J gene is TRBJ2-2, the V gene TRBV19; 7 bases line up with TRBD2. The CDR3 runs 20 residues. J gave up 0 bases and V 3 bases, and 16 bases lay outside the gene matches. CDR1 LNHDA and CDR2 SQIVND come from the germline V gene (reference sequence). The CDR3 protein is CASSIPARAPSGTNTGELFF. The CDR3 DNA sequence: TGTGCCAGTAGTATCCCTGCCCGAGCCCCTAGCGGTACGAACACCGGGGAGCTGTTTTTT.

The V gene is TRBV5-1, the J gene TRBJ2-2, with 7 nucleotides matching TRBD1. The V gene end was trimmed by 1 base and the J gene end by 4 bases; junction bases not matched to a gene: 10. This CDR3 has 17 amino acids. Per germline, CDR1 SGHRS and CDR2 YFSETQ. CDR3 region: CASSLPGTAKPTGELFF. The DNA of the CDR3 is TGCGCCAGCAGCTTGCCGGGGACAGCGAAACCCACCGGGGAGCTGTTTTTT.

This rearrangement joins TRBV2 to TRBJ2-5, with 7 bases identical to TRBD1. Germline values: CDR1 SNHLY, CDR2 FYNNEI. The junction had 6 bases not matched to a gene; V was cut back by 1 base and J by 4 bases. The CDR3 consists of 15 residues. The CDR3 DNA follows: TGTGCCAGCAGTGAAGAGACAGGGAGCTCAGAGACCCAGTACTTC. It is translated as CASSEETGSSETQYF.

V gene TRBV6-5 combines with J gene TRBJ1-6; 7 bases are a match to TRBD1. Germline-derived CDR1 and CDR2 are MNHEY and SVGAGI. The ends lost 6 bases at V and 3 bases at J; junction bases unmatched: 5. There are 15 residues in the CDR3. The CDR3 here is CASSPGQLYNSPLHF. The CDR3 bases are TGTGCCAGCAGCCCGGGACAGCTCTATAATTCACCCCTCCACTTT.

This chain uses TRBV4-1 with TRBJ1-4; D is ambiguous. Germline assignment: CDR1 MGHRA and CDR2 YSYEKL. This CDR3 contains 13 residues. Deletions cut 3 bases from V and 7 bases from J, with 9 bases between. CDR3 sequence: CASSQQVVEKLFF. Written as DNA, the CDR3 is TGCGCCAGCAGCCAGCAGGTGGTTGAAAAACTGTTTTTT.

This clone occurred a few times. The CDR3 loop is CASSQGGGFGTDTQYF. CDR3 nucleotide sequence: TGCGCCAGCAGCCAAGGCGGAGGTTTTGGCACAGATACGCAGTATTTT. V usage is TRBV4-1 and J usage is TRBJ2-3, with a tentative D call TRBD2 (5 bases). The CDR3 is made up of 16 amino acids. Deletions cut 1 base from V and 1 base from J, with 12 bases between. Germline assignment: CDR1 MGHRA and CDR2 YSYEKL.

This clone was picked up a small number of times. J is TRBJ2-1 and V is TRBV7-2; 11 bases map to TRBD1. J lost 8 bases, V lost 5 bases, and 8 bases had no gene match. Looked up from germline, CDR1 is SGHTA and CDR2 is FQGNSA. This CDR3 comprises 15 residues. The CDR3 nucleotides read TGTGCCAGCAGCACTTCCGGGACAGGGGGATATGAGCAGTTCTTC. Translating it yields CASSTSGTGGYEQFF. The full variable domain, with the rest looked up from reference TRBV7-2 and TRBJ2-1, is GAGVSQSPSNKVTEKGKDVELRCDPISGHTALYWYRQSLGQGLEFLIYFQGNSAPDKSGLPSDRFSAERTGGSVSTLTIQRTQQEDSAVYLCASSTSGTGGYEQFFGPGTRLTVL.

The CDR3 reads CASSLRGGETQYF. In DNA, the CDR3 is TGTGCCAGCAGCTTGCGGGGGGGGGAGACCCAGTACTTC. The rearrangement uses TRBV5-4 and TRBJ2-5; 8 bases match TRBD2. The CDR3 is made up of 13 amino acids. Germline values: CDR1 SGHNT, CDR2 YYREEE (reference sequence). The V segment lost 1 base and the J segment 5 bases; nucleotides outside the gene matches: 1.

The gene calls are TRBV28 and TRBJ1-2; D is unclear. CDR1 and CDR2 (germline): MDHEN, SYDVKM. The V end was cut by 8 bases, the J end by 7 bases, with 14 bases between. The CDR3 runs to 12 residues. The CDR3 DNA reads TGTGCCAGCCTCGCGGGAGTAGGTGGCTACACCTTC. It is translated as CASLAGVGGYTF.

This clone was found a few times. This sequence joins TRBV6-6 and TRBJ2-3; 7 nucleotides agree with TRBD2. CDR3 length equals 15 residues. V lost 4 bases and J lost 0; bases outside the gene matches: 4. Germline assignment: CDR1 MNHNY and CDR2 SVGAGI (reference sequence). This chain's CDR3 is CASSSERGSTDTQYF. CDR3 nucleotides: TGTGCCAGCAGTTCGGAGCGGGGCAGCACAGATACGCAGTATTTT.

The chain uses TRBV4-1 and TRBJ1-3; D is unresolved. The V and J ends lost 4 bases and 0 bases respectively, with 19 bases between them. The CDR3 sequence is 18 residues long. Germline-derived CDR1 and CDR2 are MGHRA and YSYEKL. The CDR3 here is CASSLTSLNSISGNTIYF. CDR3 coding DNA: TGCGCCAGCAGCCTTACCTCCCTAAACAGTATCTCTGGAAACACCATATATTTT.

This rearrangement joins TRBV13 to TRBJ2-3; 8 bases align to TRBD2. With V trimmed by 6 bases and J by 10 bases, 12 bases remained unmatched. Germline V CDR1 and CDR2: PRHDT, FYEKMQ (reference sequence). The CDR3 runs to 14 residues. The CDR3 here is CASRSEAGGFPQYF. CDR3 DNA: TGTGCCAGCAGATCCGAGGCGGGGGGATTCCCGCAGTATTTT.

As to this clone: Other DNA sequences in the same sample also yield this CDR3. The rearrangement joins TRBV7-8 to TRBJ1-3; D gene ambiguous. Germline assignment: CDR1 SGHVS and CDR2 FQNEAQ. The germline V and J ends were trimmed by 7 bases and 2 bases, with 12 bases remaining between them. This CDR3 comprises 14 residues. CDR3 sequence (DNA): TGTGCCAGCACTCGGGGAGCGACTGGAAACACCATATATTTT. It is translated as CASTRGATGNTIYF.

This sequence joins TRBV5-1 and TRBJ2-7; D is possibly TRBD2 (6 bases). This CDR3 has 14 amino acids. V lost 5 bases and J lost 3, with 15 bases in between. Germline V CDR1 and CDR2: SGHRS, YFSETQ. The CDR3 region has the DNA TGCGCCAGCAGGTGGGACTTCGGGGGCTACGAGCAGTACTTC. Its translation: CASRWDFGGYEQYF. The full variable domain, rest sourced from reference TRBV5-1 and TRBJ2-7, is KAGVTQTPRYLIKTRGQQVTLSCSPISGHRSVSWYQQTPGQGLQFLFEYFSETQRNKGNFPGRFSGRQFSNSRSEMNVSTLELGDSALYLCASRWDFGGYEQYFGPGTRLTVT.

This clone was detected only a few times. J is TRBJ2-3 and V is TRBV5-6; a possible D gene is TRBD1 (6 bases). Trimming took off 4 bases at V and 8 bases at J, with 20 bases between the two ends. CDR1 is SGHDT and CDR2 is YYEEEE in the germline V gene. CDR3 length: 15 amino acids. CDR3 nucleotides: TGTGCCAGCAGCCTTACCGGGACATCCTTAGGTACGCAGTATTTT. Encoded protein: CASSLTGTSLGTQYF.

This chain uses TRBV18 with TRBJ1-6; 9 nucleotides match TRBD1. The germline V gene encodes CDR1 KGHSH and CDR2 LQKENI. The J segment lost 10 bases and the V segment lost 4 bases, leaving 5 bases of the junction unmatched. This CDR3 region has 14 residues. The CDR3 is CASSRDRVGSPLHF. The CDR3 DNA sequence: TGTGCCAGCTCACGGGACAGGGTGGGATCACCCCTCCACTTT.

The chain carries TRBV9 and TRBJ2-5, with TRBD2 matching over 10 bases. The CDR3 sequence is 15 residues long. Trimming cost V 6 bases and J 5 bases; bases outside gene matches: 10. Germline CDR1 reads SGDLS; CDR2 reads YYNGEE. This chain's CDR3 is CASTPGLASGETQYF. CDR3 in DNA: TGTGCCAGCACCCCGGGACTAGCGTCCGGGGAGACCCAGTACTTC.

The genes are TRBV29-1 and TRBJ1-1, with TRBD1 matching 10 bases. V lost 8 bases, J lost 1 base, and 7 bases stayed unmatched. Germline values: CDR1 SQVTM, CDR2 ANQGSEA. This CDR3 has 14 amino acids. CDR3 sequence (DNA): TGCAGCATCTTAGGGACAGGGGCGAACACTGAAGCTTTCTTT. Protein: CSILGTGANTEAFF.

The CDR3 reads CASSLADRGPNGYTF. The DNA for the CDR3 is TGTGCCAGCAGCTTGGCGGACAGGGGGCCAAATGGCTACACCTTC. The V and J genes are TRBV5-4 and TRBJ1-2; 11 nucleotides align to TRBD1. CDR1 SGHNT and CDR2 YYREEE come from the germline V gene (reference sequence). Unmatched junction bases numbered 4, after V lost 0 bases and J lost 6 bases. The CDR3 contains 15 residues.

This chain joins TRBV5-3 and TRBJ2-1, with TRBD1 matching 7 bases. TRBV5-3 belongs to the ORF category, with a function that is uncertain. The CDR3 runs to 15 residues. The J segment lost 2 bases and the V segment lost 1 base, leaving 3 bases of the junction unmatched. The CDR3 sequence is CARSLRDRPYNEQFF. The CDR3 DNA follows: TGTGCCAGAAGCTTGCGGGACAGACCCTACAATGAGCAGTTCTTC.

Concerning this clone: The junction does not match germline at one end; this may be a read error. V usage is TRBV15 and J usage is TRBJ2-6, with D tentatively TRBD1 (5 bases). The germline CDR1 and CDR2 sequences are LNHNV and YYDKDF (reference sequence). The CDR3 is 15 amino acids. For the CDR3, the DNA is TGTGCCACCAGCGAGGACGGCTCTGGGGCCAGCGTCCTGACTTTC. It codes for CATSEDGSGASVLTF. The full variable domain, in which reference TRBV15 and TRBJ2-6 provide the parts outside the CDR3, is DAMVIQNPRYQVTQFGKPVTLSCSQTLNHNVMYWYQQKSSQAPKLLFHYYDKDFNNEADTPDNFQSRRPNTSFCFLDIRSPGLGDTAMYLCATSEDGSGASVLTFGAGSRLTVL.

This clone was counted a few times. The V and J genes are TRBV9 and TRBJ2-1; 7 bases fit TRBD2. Germline V gene sequence: CDR1 SGDLS, CDR2 YYNGEE. The CDR3 contains 15 residues. With V trimmed by 1 base and J by 4 bases, 5 bases remained unmatched. For the CDR3, the DNA is TGTGCCAGCAGCGTACTAGCGGATTATTACAATGAGCAGTTCTTC. The encoded protein is CASSVLADYYNEQFF.

The chain has TRBV19 and TRBJ2-1, with 7 bases fitting TRBD1. The CDR3 has 15 amino acids. Germline CDR1 reads LNHDA; CDR2 reads SQIVND (reference sequence). After removal of 6 bases from V and 8 bases from J, the junction contained 13 bases not matched to a gene. This CDR3 is CASRLNRGHLHEQFF. The CDR3 region has the DNA TGTGCCAGTAGGCTGAATAGGGGGCATCTCCATGAGCAGTTCTTC.

Only a few counts were recorded for this clone. V usage is TRBV28 and J usage is TRBJ2-7, with TRBD1 matching over 8 bases. Germline lookup yields CDR1 MDHEN and CDR2 SYDVKM. There are 15 residues in the CDR3. V trimming: 2 bases; J trimming: 2 bases; junction bases outside the gene matches: 5. The CDR3 protein is CASSLPGQVPYEQYF. CDR3 nucleotide sequence: TGTGCCAGCAGTTTACCGGGACAGGTCCCCTACGAGCAGTACTTC.

The chain links TRBV6-5 to TRBJ2-3, with 7 nucleotides matching TRBD1. In germline, CDR1 is MNHEY, CDR2 SVGAGI. V was clipped by 2 bases and J by 5 bases; unmatched bases: 4. CDR3 size: 14 residues. In DNA form, the CDR3 reads TGTGCCAGCAGTTACAATGGACAGGAAGATACGCAGTATTTT. Translated, it gives CASSYNGQEDTQYF.

This clone was recorded once. This sequence joins TRBV28 and TRBJ1-2; D might be TRBD1 (5 bases). Germline V gene data show CDR1 as MDHEN and CDR2 as SYDVKM. The CDR3 sequence is 12 residues long. V lost 7 bases, J lost 3 bases, and 9 bases lay in between. CDR3 residues: CASTRGDYGYTF. In DNA form, the CDR3 reads TGTGCCAGCACACGGGGGGACTATGGCTACACCTTC.

The gene calls are TRBV28 and TRBJ2-2, with D perhaps matching TRBD1 (5 bases). Germline CDR1 is MDHEN and CDR2 is SYDVKM. Trimming shortened V by 2 bases and J by 8 bases, and 9 bases separated the two germline ends. CDR3 length: 13 residues. In DNA form, the CDR3 reads TGTGCCAGCAGTTTACAGGGAATAGGGGAGCTGTTTTTT. Amino acids: CASSLQGIGELFF.

V usage is TRBV9 and J usage is TRBJ2-7, with TRBD2 matching over 9 bases. The CDR3 is 16 amino acids. V trimming: 0 bases; J trimming: 0 bases; junction bases outside the gene matches: 4. The germline CDR1 and CDR2 sequences are SGDLS and YYNGEE. CDR3 amino acids: CASSVGAGGNSYEQYF. The CDR3 DNA sequence: TGTGCCAGCAGCGTAGGGGCGGGGGGGAACTCCTACGAGCAGTACTTC.

This clone was seen only once. CDR3 sequence reads: CASSSGQLYEKLFF. CDR3 nucleotide sequence: TGTGCCAGCAGTTCGGGACAGCTTTATGAAAAACTGTTTTTT. This chain joins TRBV27 and TRBJ1-4; 7 positions match TRBD1. In germline, CDR1 is MNHEY, CDR2 SMNVEV (reference sequence). This CDR3 comprises 14 residues. V dropped 4 bases and J dropped 6; count of bases not matched to a gene: 5.

The chain uses TRBV2 and TRBJ1-5; D is perhaps TRBD1 (5 bases). The CDR3 extends over 15 amino acids. Germline loops: CDR1 SNHLY, CDR2 FYNNEI. Trimming took off 5 bases at V and 2 bases at J, with 13 bases between the two ends. In DNA form, the CDR3 reads TGTGCCAGCAGTCCGTTTGGGGGGGGCAATCAGCCCCAGCATTTT. Residues: CASSPFGGGNQPQHF.

The CDR3 nucleotides read TGTGCCAGCAGTTCCAATTCGGTTCTCCCCTACGAGCAGTACTTC. Translating gives CASSSNSVLPYEQYF. The gene calls are TRBV27 and TRBJ2-7; the D is unclear. Germline CDR1 is MNHEY and CDR2 is SMNVEV (reference sequence). This CDR3 is built from 15 residues. V was trimmed by 4 bases and J by 2 bases, leaving 15 bases between them.

This chain uses TRBV11-2 with TRBJ2-7; TRBD2 agrees at 13 bases. The ends lost 5 bases at V and 0 bases at J; junction bases unmatched: 7. CDR1 is SGHAT and CDR2 is FQNNGV in the germline V gene. The CDR3 totals 17 residues. The CDR3 sequence is CASSRGLAGESSYEQYF. CDR3 in DNA: TGTGCCAGCAGCCGAGGACTAGCGGGGGAGAGCTCCTACGAGCAGTACTTC.